The 29 T cell receptor beta chains listed next were all sequenced from one sample in a study of blood T cell repertoires in COVID-19. This table comes from immunoSEQ multiplex PCR, and its TCRdb copy is limited to in-frame clones, with some not included. The repertoire holds 290,000 or so clones, with 75% to 85% as singletons. Specimen: peripheral blood. All receptors come from a man between 45 and 60 years old with active or convalescent COVID-19.

DNA of the CDR3: TGTGCCTGGAGTGCCCGAGGAAATCAGCCCCAGCATTTT. It yields the protein CAWSARGNQPQHF. The chain uses TRBV30 and TRBJ1-5, with D uncertain. The CDR3 covers 13 residues. Germline V CDR1 and CDR2: GTSNPN, SVGIG (reference sequence). V lost 1 base and J lost 4, with 8 bases in between.

The chain couples TRBV24-1 to TRBJ2-1; 9 bases map to TRBD2. CDR3 length: 16 residues. The junction had 12 bases not matched to a gene; V was cut back by 3 bases and J by 10 bases. Germline values: CDR1 KGHDR, CDR2 SFDVKD. The CDR3 loop reads CATSDDLKAGGGEQFF. CDR3 sequence (DNA): TGTGCCACCAGTGATGATCTTAAGGCGGGAGGGGGAGAGCAGTTCTTC.

This chain uses TRBV19 with TRBJ2-7; TRBD2 matches at 8 bases. The CDR3 is 12 amino acids. The V and J ends lost 6 bases and 2 bases, in that order; junction bases with no gene match: 0. Germline V gene sequence: CDR1 LNHDA, CDR2 SQIVND (reference sequence). In DNA form, the CDR3 reads TGTGCCAGTAGCGGGGGGGCCTACGAGCAGTACTTC. Residues: CASSGGAYEQYF.

This clone has just one count. The J gene is TRBJ2-1, the V gene TRBV9, with D unresolved. There are 15 residues in the CDR3. Germline V CDR1 and CDR2: SGDLS, YYNGEE. Trimming removed 0 bases from V and 0 bases from J, with 7 bases in between. This chain's CDR3 is CASSVEVASYNEQFF. CDR3 bases: TGTGCCAGCAGCGTAGAAGTAGCCTCCTACAATGAGCAGTTCTTC.

This sequence joins TRBV27 and TRBJ1-1, with 7 bases matching TRBD1. V lost 1 base to trimming and J lost 11 bases; unmatched junction nucleotides: 7. This CDR3 has 13 amino acids. Germline values: CDR1 MNHEY, CDR2 SMNVEV (reference sequence). CDR3 DNA: TGTGCCAGCAGTTTATTCCGGGACAGAGACGCTTTCTTT. Residues: CASSLFRDRDAFF.

The chain uses TRBV6-5 and TRBJ1-2; tentatively, D is TRBD1 (5 bases). Trimming took off 4 bases at V and 4 bases at J, with 13 bases between the two ends. CDR1 is MNHEY, CDR2 SVGAGI, per germline. This CDR3 has 14 residues. DNA of the CDR3: TGTGCCAGCAGTTGGGGCCGAGCCGGCTATGGCTACACCTTC. It codes for CASSWGRAGYGYTF.

The chain links TRBV25-1 to TRBJ1-2, with 7 bases that match TRBD1. From germline, CDR1 is MGHDK and CDR2 SYGVNS. Unmatched junction bases numbered 3, after V lost 4 bases and J lost 4 bases. There are 13 residues in the CDR3. The CDR3 DNA reads TGTGCCAGCAGTGGGGGGACAGCCTATGGCTACACCTTC. Its translation: CASSGGTAYGYTF.

The rearrangement uses TRBV30 and TRBJ1-2; D ambiguous. The CDR3 has 11 residues. V shed 1 base and J shed 6 bases, with 6 bases lying between them. The germline V gene has CDR1 GTSNPN and CDR2 SVGIG (reference sequence). The CDR3 DNA reads TGTGCCTGGAGTGAGTCGGATGGCTACACCTTC. Translation gives CAWSESDGYTF.

This chain uses TRBV3-1 (or the pseudogene TRBV3-2) with TRBJ2-3; D unresolved. Germline CDR1 reads LGHDT; CDR2 reads YNNKEL (reference sequence). CDR3 length equals 12 residues. V was clipped by 3 bases and J by 4 bases, with 5 bases between them. The CDR3 spells CASSQGPDTQYF. In DNA form, the CDR3 reads TGTGCCAGCAGCCAGGGCCCAGATACGCAGTATTTT.

J is TRBJ2-2 and V is TRBV10-1; TRBD1 is a possible D gene (5 bases). Trimming took off 5 bases at V and 1 base at J, with 11 bases between the two ends. Germline-derived CDR1 and CDR2 are WNHNN and SYGVQD (reference sequence). The CDR3 spans 15 residues. CDR3 residues: CASSPTVMNTGELFF. CDR3 nucleotides: TGCGCCAGCAGTCCGACAGTGATGAACACCGGGGAGCTGTTTTTT.

V gene TRBV6-6 combines with J gene TRBJ1-1; possibly TRBD1 for D (5 bases). CDR1 and CDR2 from the germline V gene are MNHNY and SVGAGI (reference sequence). The CDR3 contains 15 residues. The V end lost 0 bases, the J end lost 1 base, and 9 bases lay between the germline ends. Here the CDR3 reads CASSYSTASNTEAFF. The CDR3 DNA follows: TGTGCCAGCAGTTACTCGACAGCCTCGAACACTGAAGCTTTCTTT.

The V and J genes are TRBV6-2 or TRBV6-3 and TRBJ2-5, with D uncertain. This CDR3 is 14 amino acids long. V lost 5 bases, J lost 1 base, and 11 bases lay in between. Germline V CDR1 and CDR2: MNHEY, SVGEGT. The DNA of the CDR3 is TGTGCCAGCAGTCGACACTCTGCCCAAGAGACCCAGTACTTC. It translates to CASSRHSAQETQYF.

The J gene is TRBJ1-2, the V gene TRBV12-3 or TRBV12-4; perhaps TRBD1 as D (5 bases). Trimming shortened V by 3 bases and J by 8 bases, and 10 bases separated the two germline ends. The CDR3 contains 12 residues. This CDR3 is CASSLTVPGYTF. The CDR3 DNA follows: TGTGCCAGCAGTTTGACAGTCCCCGGCTACACCTTC.

The V and J genes are TRBV29-1 and TRBJ2-7; the match to TRBD1 covers 12 bases. The V gene's germline CDR1 is SQVTM and CDR2 ANQGSEA. The CDR3 contains 13 residues. Trimming at V came to 4 bases and at J to 6 bases, leaving 4 bases not matched to a gene. The DNA for the CDR3 is TGCAGCGTTGGCGGGACAGGGGGCACCGAGCAGTACTTC. It yields the protein CSVGGTGGTEQYF.

This rearrangement joins TRBV7-2 to TRBJ2-5, with D unclear. Trimming stripped 4 bases from V and 4 bases from J, with 16 bases between. The CDR3 totals 15 residues. Germline CDR1 is SGHTA and CDR2 is FQGNSA. In nucleotides, the CDR3 is TGTGCCAGCAGCTCCCTCGGTGAGGCCGGAGAGACCCAGTACTTC. Its translation: CASSSLGEAGETQYF.

The chain has TRBV6-6 and TRBJ1-2; 9 bases are shared with TRBD1. Germline loops: CDR1 MNHNY, CDR2 SVGAGI (reference sequence). The CDR3 loop spans 15 amino acids. The trim removed 4 bases at V and 6 bases at J, leaving 9 bases unmatched. The CDR3 DNA follows: TGTGCCAGCAGTTTCCCGGGACAGGGACTTCATGGCTACACCTTC. This encodes CASSFPGQGLHGYTF.

Many counts were recorded for this clone. The genes are TRBV2 and TRBJ2-7; tentative D call: TRBD2 (6 bases). The germline CDR1 and CDR2 sequences are SNHLY and FYNNEI. Deletions cut 4 bases from V and 3 bases from J, with 13 bases between. This CDR3 has 14 amino acids. The CDR3 reads CASSGASAIYEQYF. The DNA for the CDR3 is TGTGCCAGCAGTGGGGCTAGCGCTATCTACGAGCAGTACTTC.

This clone was picked up one time. The V call is TRBV19, the J call TRBJ1-2; TRBD1 matches 7 bases. This CDR3 is 13 amino acids long. V lost 7 bases and J lost 4; bases outside the gene matches: 6. In germline, CDR1 is LNHDA, CDR2 SQIVND (reference sequence). The CDR3 sequence: CASTRDSPYGYTF. CDR3 nucleotide sequence: TGTGCCAGTACCCGGGACAGCCCCTATGGCTACACCTTC.

This clone was seen more than once but under ten times. In DNA, the CDR3 is TGTGCCAGCAGCTTGTCGACAGCAGCCTCGAACACTGAAGCTTTCTTT. Its protein is CASSLSTAASNTEAFF. V gene TRBV5-4 combines with J gene TRBJ1-1; weak D call: TRBD1 (5 bases). Germline V gene lookup returns CDR1 SGHNT and CDR2 YYREEE (reference sequence). The CDR3 spans 16 residues. The germline V and J ends were trimmed by 1 base and 1 base, with 14 bases remaining between them. Based on the CDR3 plus reference TRBV5-4 and TRBJ1-1, the full variable domain is ETGVTQSPTHLIKTRGQQVTLRCSSQSGHNTVSWYQQALGQGPQFIFQYYREEENGRGNFPPRFSGLQFPNYSSELNVNALELDDSALYLCASSLSTAASNTEAFFGQGTRLTVV.

The V call is TRBV27, the J call TRBJ2-1, with D unclear. V was shortened by 8 bases and J by 0 bases, with 14 bases between the two germline ends. CDR1 and CDR2 from the germline V gene are MNHEY and SMNVEV (reference sequence). The CDR3 is 15 residues long. For the CDR3, the DNA is TGTGCCAGCGCCCTAACAAGGAGCTCCTACAATGAGCAGTTCTTC. Its translation: CASALTRSSYNEQFF.

In DNA, the CDR3 is TGTGCCAGCAGCTTGGTAGGGGGCAACACTGAAGCTTTCTTT. It is translated as CASSLVGGNTEAFF. The chain uses TRBV5-4 and TRBJ1-1, with TRBD1 matching over 7 bases. CDR1 and CDR2 (germline): SGHNT, YYREEE (reference sequence). The junction had 1 base not matched to a gene; V was cut back by 0 bases and J by 2 bases. The CDR3 length is 14 residues.

This chain uses TRBV11-2 with TRBJ2-1, with D possibly matching TRBD2 (5 bases). Looked up from germline, CDR1 is SGHAT and CDR2 is FQNNGV. The length of the CDR3 is 14 residues. The ends were cut back, 5 bases at V and 10 bases at J, with 18 bases in the middle. The CDR3 sequence is CASSLQATISEQFF. The CDR3, as DNA: TGTGCCAGCAGCCTTCAGGCGACTATCTCGGAGCAGTTCTTC.

This clone was detected only a few times. The chain recombines TRBV10-3 with TRBJ1-2, with TRBD1 identical over 9 bases. Looked up from germline, CDR1 is ENHRY and CDR2 is SYGVKD. After removal of 4 bases from V and 7 bases from J, the junction contained 10 bases not matched to a gene. The CDR3 runs to 15 residues. CDR3 sequence (DNA): TGTGCCATCAGTGTACGCCGGGACAGGGAAGCTGGCTACACCTTC. Amino acid sequence: CAISVRRDREAGYTF.

The chain joins TRBV5-1 to TRBJ2-3; maybe TRBD1 (6 bases). Germline V lookup: CDR1 SGHRS, CDR2 YFSETQ. The CDR3 runs 15 residues. V lost 2 bases, J lost 2 bases, and 12 bases lay in between. The CDR3 region has the DNA TGCGCCAGCAGCTTTGGGGGACAATACACAGATACGCAGTATTTT. Amino acid sequence: CASSFGGQYTDTQYF.

V is TRBV5-4 and J is TRBJ2-2, with 7 bases lining up with TRBD2. Germline lookup yields CDR1 SGHNT and CDR2 YYREEE (reference sequence). V was pared by 1 base and J by 3 bases, with 6 bases of the junction left unmatched. The CDR3 spans 16 residues. CDR3 protein: CASSLRAGVYTGELFF. The CDR3 nucleotides are TGTGCCAGCAGCTTGCGGGCGGGAGTGTACACCGGGGAGCTGTTTTTT. The whole variable domain, filled in from reference TRBV5-4 and TRBJ2-2, reads ETGVTQSPTHLIKTRGQQVTLRCSSQSGHNTVSWYQQALGQGPQFIFQYYREEENGRGNFPPRFSGLQFPNYSSELNVNALELDDSALYLCASSLRAGVYTGELFFGEGSRLTVL.

This clone came up a few times. The identical CDR3 is also encoded by other nucleotide sequences in the sample. The chain has TRBV6-6 and TRBJ1-5; tentatively, D is TRBD1 (6 bases). In germline, CDR1 is MNHNY, CDR2 SVGAGI (reference sequence). Between the trimmed V and J ends, which lost 1 base and 4 bases, there was a span of 14 bases. The CDR3 sequence is 16 residues long. CDR3 bases: TGTGCCAGCAGTTACTTTCAGGACAGCCCAAATCAGCCCCAGCATTTT. It encodes CASSYFQDSPNQPQHF.

The chain has TRBV7-2 and TRBJ1-2; tentatively, D is TRBD1 (5 bases). The V gene lost 2 bases and the J gene lost 2 bases, with 21 bases spanning the gap. The CDR3 is made up of 18 amino acids. The germline gives CDR1 SGHTA, CDR2 FQGNSA. The CDR3 reads CASSLSLGSQGANYGYTF. Here the CDR3 DNA reads TGTGCCAGCAGCTTATCTCTTGGGTCTCAAGGGGCGAACTATGGCTACACCTTC.

The chain links TRBV6-5 to TRBJ2-2; the D gene is possibly TRBD1 (6 bases). Germline V gene sequence: CDR1 MNHEY, CDR2 SVGAGI. This CDR3 has 14 residues. Trimming pared 7 bases from V and 5 bases from J, leaving 14 bases between. This CDR3 reads CASTPVQGTGELFF. The CDR3 DNA follows: TGTGCCAGCACCCCGGTGCAGGGGACCGGGGAGCTGTTTTTT.

The genes are TRBV5-1 and TRBJ2-5; TRBD2 matches 12 bases. After removal of 4 bases from V and 3 bases from J, the junction contained 7 bases not matched to a gene. Germline CDR1 reads SGHRS; CDR2 reads YFSETQ. CDR3 length: 16 amino acids. DNA of the CDR3: TGCGCCAGCAGCGAGGGACTAGCGGGCTCCGAAGAGACCCAGTACTTC. Its translation: CASSEGLAGSEETQYF.